This entry describes one T cell receptor (beta chain). No antigen is known for it. V dropped 0 bases and J dropped 2; count of bases not matched to a gene: 3. The CDR3 sequence is 15 residues long. Germline V gives CDR1 SGDLS, CDR2 YYNGEE. The entry originates in a study of a mutant IDH1 vaccine in newly diagnosed glioma. Study overall: Treated patients, about 60% male and approximately 38% female, averaged roughly 43 years of age. Study conclusions and caveats: Changes to the top peripheral T cell clonotypes appeared unrelated to pseudoprogression.

Time point of the sample: baseline, week 1 (first vaccination visit). Stated treatment: pre-vaccination baseline after standard-of-care therapy. TCRdb's copy holds only in-frame clones and misses some; the assay was immunoSEQ multiplex PCR. Among roughly 46,000 clones, roughly 88% were seen once, and the ten largest hold about 2.5%. J is TRBJ1-2 and V is TRBV9, with 8 bases fitting TRBD1. Specimen: PBMCs, collected from a glioma patient treated with radiotherapy, temozolomide or both. This TCR came from a man in his forties with glioma. CDR3 bases: TGTGCCAGCAGCGTAGGCCCAGGGGGCAACTATGGCTACACCTTC. Its translation is CASSVGPGGNYGYTF.